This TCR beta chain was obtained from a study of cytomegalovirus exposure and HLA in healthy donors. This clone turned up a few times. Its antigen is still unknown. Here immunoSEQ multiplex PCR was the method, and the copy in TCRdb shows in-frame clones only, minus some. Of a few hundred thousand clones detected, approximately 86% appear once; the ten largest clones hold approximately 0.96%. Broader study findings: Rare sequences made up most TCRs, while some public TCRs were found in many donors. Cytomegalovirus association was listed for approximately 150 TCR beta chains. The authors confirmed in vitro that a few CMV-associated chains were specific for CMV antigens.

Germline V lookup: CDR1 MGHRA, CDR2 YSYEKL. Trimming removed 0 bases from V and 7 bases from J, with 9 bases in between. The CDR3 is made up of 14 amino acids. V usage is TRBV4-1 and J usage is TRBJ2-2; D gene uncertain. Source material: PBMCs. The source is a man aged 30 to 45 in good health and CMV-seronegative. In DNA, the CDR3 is TGCGCCAGCAGCCAAGATCAACTAAACGGGGAGCTGTTTTTT. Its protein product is CASSQDQLNGELFF.